The sample holds a few counts of the clone carrying this TCR beta chain. Its specificity is not known. Clones were read by immunoSEQ multiplex PCR, and TCRdb kept only the in-frame ones, dropping some. The profile shows 2.3 million or so clones, 90% to 95% of them singletons. The sample originates from a study of shared clonotypes between healthy human individuals. Study conclusions and caveats: Clonotype sharing among the donors was expected to vary with sequencing depth. Blood was the only sampled material, and tissue repertoires likely differ. Of the naive CD4 clonotypes, 4% to 5% were shared across several donors.

This CDR3 is 15 amino acids long. Germline-derived CDR1 and CDR2 are SGHRS and YFSETQ. Trimming took 1 base from V and 5 from J; bases not matched to a gene: 8. Naive CD45RA+ and memory CD45RA-negative subsets were split from CD4+ cells. This rearrangement joins TRBV5-1 to TRBJ2-5; 7 bases match TRBD2. This TCR came from a man aged 18 to 29 in good health. Some clones in this sample may be carry-over from other donors' samples. Sequencing used naive CD4+ T cells from PBMCs. Subset described: CD45RA+ positively selected. CDR3 in DNA: TGCGCCAGCAGCTTGAGGGGAGGGAGAGGTGAGACCCAGTACTTC. The encoded protein is CASSLRGGRGETQYF.